The TCR beta chain under discussion was sequenced for a study of response to subunit inactivated influenza vaccine. Study outcomes and limitations: Authors suggested each seasonal influenza vaccination recruits few new T cells.

As concerns this clonotype: Its antigen is not known.

MiXCR was run by TCRdb on the RT-PCR reads, yielding one entry per CDR3 protein. Of 290,000 or so distinct CDR3 sequences in the sample, approximately 21% were seen once. V shed 2 bases and J 4 bases; nucleotides not matched to a gene: 3. The germline CDR1 and CDR2 sequences are DFQATT and SNEGSKA (reference sequence). This CDR3 is built from 15 residues. The chain joins TRBV20-1 to TRBJ2-2; 11 bases are shared with TRBD1. The sequenced sample was PBMCs from blood, obtained roughly 20 months after vaccination. The receptor's source is a man between 50 and 70 years old who received an inactivated influenza vaccine. CDR3 in amino acids: CSARPGQGGTGELFF. The CDR3 DNA follows: TGCAGTGCTAGACCGGGACAGGGGGGCACCGGGGAGCTGTTTTTT.